This T cell receptor (beta chain) appears in the sequencing data of a study of T-cell reconstitution after alpha-beta-depleted transplantation in children. This clonotype was found a few times. A TCRbeta library incorporating unique molecular identifiers was prepared. TCRdb re-called the PCR reads through MiXCR, storing one row per CDR3 protein. The sample carries 200,000 to 300,000 distinct CDR3 sequences, 9.5% to 15% recorded once. The CDR3 extends over 13 amino acids. Germline lookup yields CDR1 SGHRS and CDR2 YFSETQ. Trimming shortened V by 3 bases and J by 4 bases, and 10 bases separated the two germline ends.

This TCR was recovered from a human donor who donated a stem cell graft to a child with acute lymphoblastic leukemia. Specimen: PBMCs from the stem cell graft donor, collected from the stem cell graft. The rearrangement uses TRBV5-1 and TRBJ2-5; unclear D gene. In DNA, the CDR3 is TGCGCCAGCAGCTCCCTGAAATTAGAGACCCAGTACTTC. This translates into CASSSLKLETQYF.